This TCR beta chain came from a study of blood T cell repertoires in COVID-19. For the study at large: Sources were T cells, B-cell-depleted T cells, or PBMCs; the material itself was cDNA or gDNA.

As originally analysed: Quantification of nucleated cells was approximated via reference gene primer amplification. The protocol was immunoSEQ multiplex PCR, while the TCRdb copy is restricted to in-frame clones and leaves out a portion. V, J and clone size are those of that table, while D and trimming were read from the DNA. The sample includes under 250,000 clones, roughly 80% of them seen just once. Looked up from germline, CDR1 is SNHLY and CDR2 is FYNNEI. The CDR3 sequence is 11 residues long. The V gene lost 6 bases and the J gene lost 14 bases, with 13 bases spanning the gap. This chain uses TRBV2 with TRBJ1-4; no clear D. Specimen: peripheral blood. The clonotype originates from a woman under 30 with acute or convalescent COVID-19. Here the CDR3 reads CASRAQILLFF. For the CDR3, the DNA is TGTGCCAGCAGAGCACAGATACTTCTGTTTTTT.